The clone carrying this TCR beta chain was seen a single time. The data were taken from a study of CD8+CD57+ T cells in acquired aplastic anemia. The study profiled TCR beta VDJ and CDR3 using genomic DNA as template. MiXCR, applied by TCRdb to the reads, yields one record per CDR3 protein. Here the sample spans 200,000 to 250,000 distinct CDR3 sequences, roughly 55% being singletons. This sequence was found in a human donor in good health. The sequenced material came from sorted CD4+, CD8+, or CD8+CD57+ T cells (not recorded which) from PBMCs.

CDR3 sequence (DNA): TGTGCCACCAGTGATTCCAGCAGGGGGATAGCCACAGATACGCAGTATTTT. Translation gives CATSDSSRGIATDTQYF. The rearrangement joins TRBV24-1 to TRBJ2-3, with 7 bases aligning to TRBD1. After removal of 2 bases from V and 2 bases from J, the junction contained 9 bases not matched to a gene. CDR1 and CDR2 (germline): KGHDR, SFDVKD. This CDR3 spans 17 amino acids.